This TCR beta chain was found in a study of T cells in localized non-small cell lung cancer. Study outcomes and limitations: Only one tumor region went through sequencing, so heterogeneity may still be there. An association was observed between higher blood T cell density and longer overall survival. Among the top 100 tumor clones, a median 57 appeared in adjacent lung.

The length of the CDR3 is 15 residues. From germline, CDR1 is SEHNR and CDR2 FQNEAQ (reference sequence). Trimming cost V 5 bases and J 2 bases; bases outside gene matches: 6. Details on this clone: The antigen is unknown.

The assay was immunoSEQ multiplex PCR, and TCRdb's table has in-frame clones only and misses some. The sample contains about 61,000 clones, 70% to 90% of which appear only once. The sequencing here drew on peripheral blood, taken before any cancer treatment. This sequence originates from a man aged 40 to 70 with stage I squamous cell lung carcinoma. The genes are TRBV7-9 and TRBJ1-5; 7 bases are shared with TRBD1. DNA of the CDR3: TGTGCCAGCAGCCCCAGAGGGGGCGGCAATCAGCCCCAGCATTTT. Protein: CASSPRGGGNQPQHF. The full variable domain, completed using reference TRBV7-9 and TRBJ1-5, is DTGVSQNPRHKITKRGQNVTFRCDPISEHNRLYWYRQTLGQGPEFLTYFQNEAQLEKSRLLSDRFSAERPKGSFSTLEIQRTEQGDSAMYLCASSPRGGGNQPQHFGDGTRLSIL.